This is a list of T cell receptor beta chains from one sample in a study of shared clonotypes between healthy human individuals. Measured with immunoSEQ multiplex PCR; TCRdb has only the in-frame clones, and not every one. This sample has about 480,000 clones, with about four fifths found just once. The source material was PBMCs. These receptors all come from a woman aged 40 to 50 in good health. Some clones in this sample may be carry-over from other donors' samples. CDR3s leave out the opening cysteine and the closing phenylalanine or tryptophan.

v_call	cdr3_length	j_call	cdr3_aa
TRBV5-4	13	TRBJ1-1	ASSRRTRLSTEAF
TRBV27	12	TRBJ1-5	ASSPLSGNQPQH
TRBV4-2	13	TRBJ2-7	ASSQDASDAYEQY
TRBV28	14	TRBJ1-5	ASSGWSGGGYQPQH
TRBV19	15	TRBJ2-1	ASSSPSGGNSYNEQF
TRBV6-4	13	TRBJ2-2	ASSDLGVNTGELF
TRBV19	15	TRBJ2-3	ASSINGLAGLTDTQY
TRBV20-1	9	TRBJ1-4	SASVSGKLF
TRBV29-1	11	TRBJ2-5	SVRPGPQETQY
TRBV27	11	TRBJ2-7	ASSPQGSHEQY
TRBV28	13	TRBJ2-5	ASSRGLPRPETQY
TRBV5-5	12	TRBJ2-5	ASSTGTAQETQY
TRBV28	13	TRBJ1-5	ASRPEGGAHQPQH
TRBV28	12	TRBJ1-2	ASSLGGTNYGYT
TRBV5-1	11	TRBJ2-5	ASSKDTKETQY
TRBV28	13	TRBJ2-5	ASAVWGAGVETQY
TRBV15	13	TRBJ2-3	ATSGERGDTDTQY
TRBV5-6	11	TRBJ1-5	ASSLQSNQPQH
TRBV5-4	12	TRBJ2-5	ASSLHGGQETQY
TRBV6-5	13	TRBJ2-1	ASSYSTGGSGEQF
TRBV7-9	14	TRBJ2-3	ASSFRLTGLADTQY
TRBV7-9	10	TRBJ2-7	ASSPSVREQY
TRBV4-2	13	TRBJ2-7	ASSQGLAGVYEQY
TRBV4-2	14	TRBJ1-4	ASSQTLQGANEKLF
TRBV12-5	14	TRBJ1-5	ASGLTGGTSNQPQH
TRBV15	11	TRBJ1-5	ATGIYSNQPQH
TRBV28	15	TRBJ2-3	ASSFIGGSGLTDTQY
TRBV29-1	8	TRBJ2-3	SVRGDTQY
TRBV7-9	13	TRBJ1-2	ASSLAETPNYGYT
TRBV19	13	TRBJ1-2	ASSKTGGRDYGYT
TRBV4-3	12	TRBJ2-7	ASSKGRGTYEQY
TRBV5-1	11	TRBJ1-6	ASSLGSNSPLH
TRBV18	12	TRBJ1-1	ASSPGQQNTEAF
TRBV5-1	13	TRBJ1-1	ASSLETARGTEAF
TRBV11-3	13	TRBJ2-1	ASSKTREAYNEQF
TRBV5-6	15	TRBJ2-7	ASSASPGTTASYEQY
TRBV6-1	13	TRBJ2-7	ASSEGTSGSYEQY
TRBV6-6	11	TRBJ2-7	ASSLAGTYEQY
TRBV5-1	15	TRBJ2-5	ASSFGQGGSFQETQY
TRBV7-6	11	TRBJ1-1	ASSLRTINKAF
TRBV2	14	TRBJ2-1	ASSQSSGSSWSEQF
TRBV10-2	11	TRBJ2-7	ASSAGLAYEQY
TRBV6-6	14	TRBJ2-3	ASSYGVGTSGDTQY
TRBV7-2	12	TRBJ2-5	ASSLSPGQETQY
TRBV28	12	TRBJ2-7	ASSLTVNAYEQY